This is a list of T cell receptor beta chains from one sample in a study of blood T cell repertoires in COVID-19. The method was immunoSEQ multiplex PCR; TCRdb's version includes in-frame clones alone and lacks a portion of them. The data show approximately 190,000 clones, 82% seen once. The specimen sequenced was peripheral blood. These receptors were obtained from a woman aged 55-69 years with COVID-19, enrolled during active disease. Both conserved end residues are part of each CDR3. Each record gives: D gene, V gene, clone size, CDR3 length, J gene, CDR3 protein, CDR3 DNA. D genes are given only for firm matches. Clone size is stated in some rows and not others, as once, few, many or a class when expanded.

>.|TRBV7-8|.|14|TRBJ2-7
CASSFTDGTYEQYF
TGTGCCAGCAGCTTTACGGACGGGACCTACGAGCAGTACTTC
>.|TRBV7-3|.|16|TRBJ2-1
CASSPAPGAIYNEQFF
TGTGCCAGCAGCCCTGCCCCAGGGGCAATCTACAATGAGCAGTTCTTC
>.|TRBV7-2|.|13|TRBJ1-2
CASSLRRGEGYTF
TGTGCCAGCAGCTTAAGGCGCGGGGAGGGCTACACCTTC
>TRBD1|TRBV5-5|.|14|TRBJ1-4
CASSLGQANEKLFF
TGTGCCAGCAGCCTAGGACAGGCTAATGAAAAACTGTTTTTT
>TRBD1|TRBV5-1|.|15|TRBJ1-2
CASSLRTGGADGYTF
TGCGCCAGCAGCTTGAGGACAGGGGGCGCGGATGGCTACACCTTC
>.|TRBV28|.|15|TRBJ1-2
CASSSIAGLGRGYTF
TGTGCCAGCAGTTCCATAGCGGGACTTGGTAGAGGCTACACCTTC
>.|TRBV4-2|.|13|TRBJ1-6
CASSQEQGSPLHF
TGTGCCAGCAGCCAAGAACAGGGCTCACCCCTCCACTTT
>TRBD2|TRBV11-1|.|16|TRBJ2-1
CASRNFLAGQYNEQFF
TGTGCCAGCAGAAACTTTCTAGCGGGCCAGTACAATGAGCAGTTCTTC
>.|TRBV7-2|.|13|TRBJ2-1
CASSYTSYNEQFF
TGTGCCAGCAGCTATACTAGCTACAATGAGCAGTTCTTC
>.|TRBV11-2|once|15|TRBJ2-7
CASSLRLVSSYEQYF
TGTGCCAGCAGCTTAAGGCTAGTAAGCTCCTACGAGCAGTACTTC
>.|TRBV6-4|few|13|TRBJ1-1
CASSVTAGAEAFF
TGTGCCAGCAGCGTTACAGCGGGGGCTGAAGCTTTCTTT
>TRBD1|TRBV7-3|.|15|TRBJ2-1
CASSLYGTGADEQFF
TGTGCCAGCAGCTTATATGGGACAGGGGCAGATGAGCAGTTCTTC
>TRBD1|TRBV7-9|.|15|TRBJ1-1
CASSLRQGADTEAFF
TGTGCCAGCAGCCTTAGACAGGGGGCCGACACTGAAGCTTTCTTT
>TRBD2|TRBV7-3|.|15|TRBJ2-1
CASSREGSNYNEQFF
TGTGCCAGCAGCCGGGAGGGCTCCAATTACAATGAGCAGTTCTTC
>TRBD1|TRBV7-9|.|14|TRBJ1-4
CASSQQGTNEKLFF
TGTGCCAGCAGCCAACAGGGGACAAATGAAAAACTGTTTTTT
>.|TRBV7-9|.|15|TRBJ2-1
CASSLGTSIYNEQFF
TGTGCCAGCAGCTTAGGAACTAGTATCTACAATGAGCAGTTCTTC
>TRBD1|TRBV6-2/TRBV6-3|once|16|TRBJ1-1
CASSSRTGGLNTEAFF
TGTGCCAGCAGTTCTCGGACAGGTGGGTTGAACACTGAAGCTTTCTTT
>.|TRBV5-5|.|14|TRBJ1-6
CASSLKGVGSPLHF
TGTGCCAGCAGCTTAAAGGGGGTAGGGTCACCCCTCCACTTT
>TRBD2|TRBV28|.|15|TRBJ2-5
CASSLGLATQETQYF
TGTGCCAGCAGTTTGGGACTAGCTACCCAAGAGACCCAGTACTTC
>.|TRBV6-5|.|15|TRBJ1-3
CASRGTALSGNTIYF
TGTGCCAGCAGGGGTACAGCCCTCTCTGGAAACACCATATATTTT
>TRBD1|TRBV28|.|13|TRBJ1-2
CASSRGQGVGYTF
TGTGCCAGCAGTCGAGGACAGGGTGTGGGCTACACCTTC
>.|TRBV5-4|.|16|TRBJ2-1
CASSVGGGSRGFEQFF
TGTGCCAGCAGCGTTGGGGGGGGCTCGAGGGGTTTTGAGCAGTTCTTC
>TRBD2|TRBV19|.|14|TRBJ2-1
CASSSLAGENEQFF
TGTGCCAGTAGTAGCCTAGCGGGGGAAAATGAGCAGTTCTTC
>TRBD1|TRBV10-3|.|15|TRBJ2-3
CAISEGTASTDTQYF
TGTGCCATCAGTGAGGGGACAGCTAGCACAGATACGCAGTATTTT
>.|TRBV9|.|15|TRBJ1-2
CASSVGAGENYGYTF
TGTGCCAGCAGCGTAGGGGCAGGGGAGAACTATGGCTACACCTTC
>.|TRBV6-5|.|13|TRBJ1-2
CASQGLRNYGYTF
TGTGCCAGCCAGGGGCTTCGGAACTATGGCTACACCTTC
>.|TRBV5-1|.|17|TRBJ2-5
CASSLEDPGGIQETQYF
TGCGCCAGCAGCTTGGAGGACCCAGGGGGGATTCAAGAGACCCAGTACTTC
>.|TRBV10-1|.|12|TRBJ2-3
CASSSYTDTQYF
TGCGCCAGCAGTTCCTACACAGATACGCAGTATTTT
>.|TRBV4-3|.|15|TRBJ1-3
CASSRRLSRGNTIYF
TGCGCCAGCAGCCGTCGGCTTTCTAGGGGAAACACCATATATTTT
>.|TRBV2|.|15|TRBJ2-5
CASSEQGKSKETQYF
TGTGCCAGCAGTGAACAGGGGAAAAGTAAAGAGACCCAGTACTTC
>.|TRBV28|.|14|TRBJ1-6
CASRGGTVNSPLHF
TGTGCCAGCAGGGGGGGGACGGTAAATTCACCCCTCCACTTT
>TRBD2|TRBV29-1|.|15|TRBJ2-1
CSVDPHKRTSYEQFF
TGCAGCGTTGACCCTCACAAAAGGACTAGCTATGAGCAGTTCTTC
>.|TRBV7-6|.|11|TRBJ2-7
CASSLLDEQYF
TGTGCCAGCAGCTTATTAGACGAGCAGTACTTC
>.|TRBV7-9|.|14|TRBJ2-5
CASSLGSAGETQYF
TGTGCCAGCAGCTTAGGTTCCGCCGGAGAGACCCAGTACTTC
>.|TRBV3-1/TRBV3-2|once|15|TRBJ2-2
CASSQDQAGLGELFF
TGTGCCAGCAGCCAAGATCAAGCGGGTTTAGGGGAGCTGTTTTTT
>.|TRBV25-1|.|14|TRBJ1-5
CASSEQGISQPQHF
TGTGCCAGCAGTGAACAGGGAATTAGTCAGCCCCAGCATTTT
>.|TRBV6-2/TRBV6-3|.|15|TRBJ1-4
CASSPDSHINEKLFF
TGTGCCAGCAGTCCGGACTCTCATATTAATGAAAAACTGTTTTTT
>TRBD2|TRBV30|.|15|TRBJ2-1
CAWSRTSGRTNEQFF
TGTGCCTGGAGCAGGACTAGCGGGAGAACGAATGAGCAGTTCTTC
>.|TRBV19|.|18|TRBJ1-1
CASSMRRPGWTLNTEAFF
TGTGCCAGTAGTATGAGGAGGCCCGGTTGGACCCTGAACACTGAAGCTTTCTTT
>.|TRBV5-6|.|16|TRBJ2-3
CASSNLRAVWGDTQYF
TGTGCCAGCAGTAACCTCAGGGCAGTTTGGGGAGATACGCAGTATTTT
>.|TRBV7-6|.|15|TRBJ2-1
CASSLVADSYNEQFF
TGTGCCAGCAGCTTGGTAGCGGATTCCTACAATGAGCAGTTCTTC
>.|TRBV18|few|14|TRBJ2-2
CASSPLTNTGELFF
TGTGCCAGCTCACCCCTTACAAACACCGGGGAGCTGTTTTTT
>.|TRBV18|.|13|TRBJ2-1
CASSPMRYNEQFF
TGTGCCAGCTCACCAATGAGGTACAATGAGCAGTTCTTC
>TRBD1|TRBV30|.|13|TRBJ1-4
CAWMTGMYEKLFF
TGTGCCTGGATGACAGGGATGTATGAAAAACTGTTTTTT
>TRBD2|TRBV2|.|15|TRBJ2-7
CASSGTGTSRYEQYF
TGTGCCAGCAGTGGGACCGGGACTAGTCGGTACGAGCAGTACTTC